This is a list of T cell receptor beta chains from one sample in a study of blood T cell repertoires in COVID-19. The data were produced by immunoSEQ multiplex PCR, yet TCRdb's version contains in-frame clones alone and is incomplete. The profile covers roughly 190,000 clones, with 65% to 85% appearing a single time and roughly 3% taken by the ten largest. Sequenced input: peripheral blood. These receptors all come from a human donor with acute or convalescent COVID-19. The donor label of this sample is uncertain. CDR3s include the opening cysteine and the closing phenylalanine or tryptophan. D genes are given only for firm matches. The size field is filled for only some rows; it gives once, few, many or a size class.

size | J | D | V | CDR3 | DNA
NA | TRBJ2-3 | NA | TRBV19 | CASSIGSTDTQYF | TGTGCCAGTAGTATCGGTAGCACAGATACGCAGTATTTT
NA | TRBJ2-5 | NA | TRBV3-1/TRBV3-2 | CASSQFPQETQYF | TGTGCCAGCAGCCAGTTCCCTCAAGAGACCCAGTACTTC
NA | TRBJ2-7 | NA | TRBV6-1 | CASSEGAGTYEQYF | TGTGCCAGCAGTGAAGGGGCCGGAACCTACGAGCAGTACTTC
NA | TRBJ1-2 | TRBD1 | TRBV7-9 | CASIKQGDYGYTF | TGTGCCAGCATCAAACAGGGGGACTATGGCTACACCTTC
once | TRBJ2-7 | TRBD2 | TRBV15 | CATSRDLYSGSSYEQYF | TGTGCCACCAGCAGAGACCTATATAGCGGGAGCTCCTACGAGCAGTACTTC
once | TRBJ1-4 | TRBD1 | TRBV28 | CASSPSDRGATNEKLFF | TGTGCCAGCAGTCCTTCCGACAGGGGAGCAACTAATGAAAAACTGTTTTTT
NA | TRBJ1-2 | NA | TRBV7-3 | CASSLGQGPTYGYTF | TGTGCCAGCAGCTTAGGGCAGGGCCCTACCTATGGCTACACCTTC
few | TRBJ2-1 | NA | TRBV20-1 | CSASGGMGSYNEQFF | TGCAGTGCTAGTGGCGGGATGGGCTCCTACAATGAGCAGTTCTTC
once | TRBJ1-2 | NA | TRBV28 | CASNPGVNYGYTF | TGTGCCAGCAACCCGGGTGTTAACTATGGCTACACCTTC
NA | TRBJ2-4 | NA | TRBV14 | CASSSVEYIQYF | TGTGCCAGCAGCTCCGTGGAGTACATTCAGTACTTC
NA | TRBJ1-4 | NA | TRBV11-2 | CASSLGGAGPNEKLFF | TGTGCCAGCAGCTTGGGGGGTGCGGGCCCTAATGAAAAACTGTTTTTT
NA | TRBJ1-6 | NA | TRBV30 | CAWKRISLESSPLHF | TGTGCCTGGAAAAGGATTTCTTTGGAGAGTTCACCCCTCCACTTT
NA | TRBJ1-4 | TRBD1 | TRBV5-6 | CASSYFGQGEAEKLFF | TGTGCCAGCAGCTACTTCGGACAGGGGGAAGCTGAAAAACTGTTTTTT
NA | TRBJ1-1 | TRBD1 | TRBV18 | CASSPGDRGTEAFF | TGTGCCAGCTCACCCGGGGACAGGGGGACTGAAGCTTTCTTT
NA | TRBJ2-2 | NA | TRBV5-1 | CASSVGLNTGELFF | TGCGCCAGCAGCGTGGGACTTAACACCGGGGAGCTGTTTTTT
NA | TRBJ1-1 | NA | TRBV30 | CAWSRLEAFF | TGTGCCTGGAGCAGACTTGAAGCTTTCTTT
NA | TRBJ2-7 | TRBD1 | TRBV28 | CASRNRDRLFREQYF | TGTGCCAGCAGAAACCGGGACAGGCTATTTAGGGAGCAGTACTTC
NA | TRBJ2-1 | TRBD2 | TRBV3-1/TRBV3-2 | CASSQDRLAGRSYNEQFF | TGTGCCAGCAGCCAAGATCGACTAGCGGGACGGTCCTACAATGAGCAGTTCTTC
NA | TRBJ1-1 | TRBD1 | TRBV7-9 | CASSSGTGGVTEAFF | TGTGCCAGCAGCTCCGGGACAGGGGGCGTCACTGAAGCTTTCTTT
NA | TRBJ2-7 | TRBD1 | TRBV28 | CASGQGTGGAKSPEQYF | TGTGCCAGCGGCCAAGGGACAGGGGGCGCGAAGTCCCCCGAGCAGTACTTC
NA | TRBJ1-1 | NA | TRBV5-4 | CASTLRSQGNTEAFF | TGTGCCAGCACCCTGAGAAGCCAGGGGAACACTGAAGCTTTCTTT
NA | TRBJ1-5 | NA | TRBV6-4 | CASSQSGANQPQHF | TGTGCCAGCAGTCAATCTGGGGCCAATCAGCCCCAGCATTTT
NA | TRBJ1-1 | NA | TRBV7-6 | CASSLGTPGGNTEAFF | TGTGCCAGCAGCTTAGGAACCCCCGGTGGGAACACTGAAGCTTTCTTT
NA | TRBJ2-3 | NA | TRBV6-5 | CASRDRLAGTQYF | TGTGCCAGCAGAGACAGGTTGGCGGGCACGCAGTATTTT
NA | TRBJ1-1 | TRBD1 | TRBV18 | CASSPLGQGVPTEAFF | TGTGCCAGCTCACCCCTAGGACAGGGAGTTCCCACTGAAGCTTTCTTT
NA | TRBJ2-5 | NA | TRBV7-2 | CASSSRPGAGETQYF | TGTGCCAGCAGCTCCCGGCCGGGCGCGGGTGAGACCCAGTACTTC
NA | TRBJ1-2 | TRBD1 | TRBV10-3 | CAISPGQGNYGYTF | TGTGCCATCAGCCCGGGACAGGGTAACTATGGCTACACCTTC
NA | TRBJ1-3 | NA | TRBV3-1/TRBV3-2 | CASSPSSGNTIYF | TGTGCCAGCAGCCCCTCCTCTGGAAACACCATATATTTT
NA | TRBJ2-2 | NA | TRBV6-6 | CASVGGLGTGELFF | TGTGCCAGCGTCGGGGGGCTGGGCACCGGGGAGCTGTTTTTT
NA | TRBJ2-2 | TRBD2 | TRBV29-1 | CSVAPTSGRAVYTGELFF | TGCAGCGTTGCCCCCACTAGCGGGAGGGCCGTGTACACCGGGGAGCTGTTTTTT
NA | TRBJ1-1 | NA | TRBV19 | CASKVSGEGPEAFF | TGTGCCAGTAAGGTTTCGGGGGAAGGCCCTGAAGCTTTCTTT
NA | TRBJ2-7 | TRBD1 | TRBV2 | CASSPGQSEGAEQYF | TGTGCCAGCAGTCCGGGACAGTCGGAAGGAGCCGAGCAGTACTTC
NA | TRBJ2-6 | NA | TRBV7-3 | CASSLTTAGANVLTF | TGTGCCAGCAGCTTAACTACAGCTGGGGCCAACGTCCTGACTTTC
NA | TRBJ2-5 | TRBD1 | TRBV29-1 | CSGTSRTGQETQYF | TGCAGCGGGACATCACGGACAGGGCAAGAGACCCAGTACTTC
NA | TRBJ2-1 | NA | TRBV29-1 | CSVEEQGGTNEQFF | TGCAGCGTTGAAGAACAGGGAGGGACCAATGAGCAGTTCTTC
NA | TRBJ2-1 | TRBD2 | TRBV6-6 | CASSPPPLAGVTYNEQFF | TGTGCCAGCAGTCCTCCGCCGTTGGCGGGGGTAACTTACAATGAGCAGTTCTTC
NA | TRBJ2-7 | TRBD1 | TRBV6-5 | CASSNRDRVRNEQYF | TGTGCCAGCAGTAACCGGGACAGGGTACGGAACGAGCAGTACTTC
NA | TRBJ2-7 | NA | TRBV7-8 | CASSLARGREAGEQYF | TGTGCCAGCAGCTTAGCCCGGGGCAGGGAAGCGGGCGAGCAGTACTTC
NA | TRBJ1-1 | NA | TRBV2 | CASRLDRLNTEAFF | TGTGCCAGCAGGTTGGACAGACTGAACACTGAAGCTTTCTTT
once | TRBJ2-2 | TRBD2 | TRBV3-1/TRBV3-2 | CASSQPSGLAGHTGELFF | TGTGCCAGCAGCCAACCCTCTGGATTAGCGGGGCACACCGGGGAGCTGTTTTTT
NA | TRBJ2-1 | TRBD2 | TRBV6-5 | CASSYSLAGGEQFF | TGTGCCAGCAGTTACTCACTAGCGGGAGGGGAGCAGTTCTTC
NA | TRBJ2-7 | NA | TRBV10-3 | CAISDPLRGSPYEQYF | TGTGCCATCAGTGACCCGTTACGAGGGAGCCCCTACGAGCAGTACTTC
NA | TRBJ1-6 | NA | TRBV5-1 | CASSLAGLSPLHF | TGCGCCAGCAGCTTGGCCGGTCTTTCACCCCTCCACTTT
NA | TRBJ2-1 | TRBD2 | TRBV5-4 | CASSSSVVAGGMDEQFF | TGTGCCAGCAGCTCTAGCGTAGTAGCGGGGGGAATGGATGAGCAGTTCTTC
NA | TRBJ1-4 | NA | TRBV10-2 | CASSPGPGNEKLFF | TGCGCCAGCAGTCCCGGGCCGGGGAATGAAAAACTGTTTTTT
NA | TRBJ2-7 | TRBD2 | TRBV28 | CASSRLGGGREQYF | TGTGCCAGCAGTCGTCTGGGGGGGGGTCGAGAGCAGTACTTC
NA | TRBJ1-1 | NA | TRBV5-1 | CASSLAGRDTEAFF | TGCGCCAGCAGCTTGGCGGGGAGAGACACTGAAGCTTTCTTT
NA | TRBJ2-7 | TRBD1 | TRBV5-6 | CASSSLTGAYEQYF | TGTGCCAGCAGTAGTCTTACAGGGGCCTACGAGCAGTACTTC
NA | TRBJ1-2 | NA | TRBV30 | CAWSGTWVQYGYTF | TGTGCCTGGAGTGGGACTTGGGTTCAATATGGCTACACCTTC
NA | TRBJ1-1 | NA | TRBV7-9 | CASSSTALNTEAFF | TGTGCCAGCAGCTCGACAGCTTTGAACACTGAAGCTTTCTTT
NA | TRBJ1-5 | NA | TRBV5-6 | CASSRWSPSNQPQHF | TGTGCCAGCTCCCGGTGGTCTCCAAGCAATCAGCCCCAGCATTTT
NA | TRBJ1-2 | NA | TRBV15 | CATSRVPAANYGYTF | TGTGCCACCAGCAGAGTACCGGCAGCGAACTATGGCTACACCTTC
few | TRBJ1-5 | NA | TRBV6-1 | CASSESGRNQPQHF | TGTGCCAGCAGTGAATCAGGGCGCAATCAGCCCCAGCATTTT
NA | TRBJ2-7 | NA | TRBV7-2 | CASSDGQISYEQYF | TGTGCCAGCAGCGACGGACAGATCTCCTACGAGCAGTACTTC
NA | TRBJ2-3 | NA | TRBV19 | CASSMASSSTDTQYF | TGTGCCAGTAGTATGGCCTCTTCAAGCACAGATACGCAGTATTTT
NA | TRBJ2-1 | TRBD2 | TRBV15 | CATSRGSGRVYEQFF | TGTGCCACCAGCAGAGGTAGCGGGAGGGTCTATGAGCAGTTCTTC
NA | TRBJ1-1 | TRBD1 | TRBV5-1 | CASSLGAGGNTEAFF | TGCGCCAGCAGCTTGGGAGCAGGGGGCAACACTGAAGCTTTCTTT
NA | TRBJ1-6 | NA | TRBV2 | CASSEASVRGNSPLHF | TGTGCCAGCAGTGAAGCGAGCGTCCGAGGGAATTCACCCCTCCACTTT
NA | TRBJ2-2 | TRBD1 | TRBV5-4 | CASSKGQGTTGELFF | TGTGCCAGCAGCAAGGGACAGGGTACCACCGGGGAGCTGTTTTTT